The 31 T cell receptor beta chains below come from one sample, sequenced in a study of technical replicates of blood from several donors. Only in-frame clones appear in the TCRdb table, and some are missing; sequencing was by immunoSEQ multiplex PCR. The table has tens of thousands of clones, around 97% seen once. Sequencing was done on a sample of T cells isolated from PBMCs. The origin of the receptors is a human donor in good health.

The J gene is TRBJ1-2, the V gene TRBV7-2; 9 bases are a match to TRBD1. Germline lookup yields CDR1 SGHTA and CDR2 FQGNSA. V trimming: 6 bases; J trimming: 5 bases; junction bases outside the gene matches: 10. The CDR3 totals 15 residues. This chain's CDR3 is CASRRNRDREYGYTF. In DNA form, the CDR3 reads TGTGCCAGCAGAAGGAACCGGGACAGGGAATATGGCTACACCTTC.

The V gene is TRBV7-6, the J gene TRBJ2-3, with TRBD2 identical over 9 bases. This CDR3 is 16 amino acids long. Trimming cost V 5 bases and J 2 bases; bases outside gene matches: 8. CDR1 and CDR2 (germline): SGHVS, FNYEAQ. The CDR3 protein is CASSDRSGRITDTQYF. CDR3 bases: TGTGCCAGCAGCGACAGAAGCGGGAGGATCACAGATACGCAGTATTTT.

This chain uses TRBV4-2 with TRBJ2-3, with 8 bases matching TRBD1. This CDR3 has 16 amino acids. The V and J ends lost 2 bases and 3 bases, in that order; junction bases with no gene match: 7. CDR1 and CDR2 from the germline V gene are LGHNA and YNFKEQ. CDR3 protein: CASSQSPGGATDTQYF. The CDR3 region has the DNA TGTGCCAGCAGCCAAAGTCCAGGGGGCGCTACAGATACGCAGTATTTT.

The chain uses TRBV19 and TRBJ1-1, with D possibly being TRBD1 (5 bases). V dropped 1 base and J dropped 3 bases, with 12 bases sitting between them. Germline-derived CDR1 and CDR2 are LNHDA and SQIVND (reference sequence). This CDR3 contains 15 residues. In nucleotides, the CDR3 is TGTGCCAGTAGTATAGGAACAGGATCCTACACTGAAGCTTTCTTT. Protein sequence: CASSIGTGSYTEAFF. Full variable domain (missing parts from reference TRBV19 and TRBJ1-1): DGGITQSPKYLFRKEGQNVTLSCEQNLNHDAMYWYRQDPGQGLRLIYYSQIVNDFQKGDIAEGYSVSREKKESFPLTVTSAQKNPTAFYLCASSIGTGSYTEAFFGQGTRLTVV.

The chain has TRBV27 and TRBJ2-7; D may be TRBD1 (5 bases). V lost 5 bases to trimming and J lost 3 bases, with 8 bases between them. The germline V gene encodes CDR1 MNHEY and CDR2 SMNVEV (reference sequence). CDR3 length: 12 amino acids. In DNA, the CDR3 is TGTGCCAGCAGTCCAGGGTTCTACGAGCAGTACTTC. Translated: CASSPGFYEQYF.

V usage is TRBV6-5 and J usage is TRBJ2-7; 10 positions match TRBD2. The CDR3 sequence is 14 residues long. CDR1 MNHEY and CDR2 SVGAGI come from the germline V gene. The ends lost 6 bases at V and 3 bases at J; junction bases unmatched: 5. The CDR3 reads CASSPSGSFYEQYF. The CDR3 DNA is TGTGCCAGCAGCCCTAGCGGGAGTTTCTACGAGCAGTACTTC.

The gene calls are TRBV18 and TRBJ2-7; weak D call: TRBD1 (6 bases). The V end lost 2 bases, the J end lost 2 bases, and 13 bases lay between the germline ends. The germline V gene has CDR1 KGHSH and CDR2 LQKENI. This CDR3 has 15 residues. The CDR3: CASSPGSRDTYEQYF. CDR3 nucleotides: TGTGCCAGCTCACCAGGATCCCGGGACACCTACGAGCAGTACTTC.

The genes are TRBV9 and TRBJ1-1; D gene uncertain. With 0 bases removed from V and 8 bases from J, the gap between germline ends came to 8 bases. Per the germline V gene, CDR1 is SGDLS and CDR2 is YYNGEE. The CDR3 sequence is 12 residues long. In nucleotides, the CDR3 is TGTGCCAGCAGCGTAGAAAGAGGAGAAGCTTTCTTT. Translation: CASSVERGEAFF.

The CDR3 is CASRDYSIGYTF. The CDR3 DNA follows: TGTGCCAGTAGGGACTATTCGATCGGCTACACCTTC. The J gene is TRBJ1-2, the V gene TRBV19; D gene unclear. V was cut by 6 bases and J by 8 bases, with 13 bases left in between. Per germline, CDR1 LNHDA and CDR2 SQIVND (reference sequence). The CDR3 loop spans 12 amino acids.

CDR3 bases: TGTGCCAGCAGGGTGCCGTTTAGCGGGAGTAGGTACGAGCAGTACTTC. Its protein product is CASRVPFSGSRYEQYF. The V call is TRBV6-9, the J call TRBJ2-7; 9 bases line up with TRBD2. V was pared by 6 bases and J by 4 bases, with 13 bases of the junction left unmatched. This CDR3 region has 16 residues. The germline CDR1 and CDR2 sequences are MNHGY and SVAAGI.

The chain has TRBV27 and TRBJ2-2, with 10 positions matching TRBD2. Germline V gives CDR1 MNHEY, CDR2 SMNVEV (reference sequence). V gave up 5 bases and J gave up 1 base; unmatched junction bases: 4. The CDR3 consists of 16 residues. For the CDR3, the DNA is TGTGCCAGCAGTATCACTAGCGGGATGAACACCGGGGAGCTGTTTTTT. The encoded protein is CASSITSGMNTGELFF.

This chain joins TRBV10-3 and TRBJ2-5, with TRBD1 as a possible D gene (6 bases). This CDR3 is built from 14 residues. Germline CDR1 ENHRY, CDR2 SYGVKD. V was shortened by 4 bases and J by 2 bases, with 11 bases between the two germline ends. Here the CDR3 reads CAISGDIRQETQYF. The CDR3 coding sequence is TGTGCCATCAGTGGGGACATTAGACAAGAGACCCAGTACTTC.

This clone was detected once. V usage is TRBV7-3 and J usage is TRBJ2-3, with a possible D match to TRBD2 (7 bases). The germline V and J ends were trimmed by 1 base and 3 bases, with 11 bases remaining between them. CDR1 is SGHTA, CDR2 FQGTGA, per germline. The CDR3 sequence is 15 residues long. DNA of the CDR3: TGTGCCAGCAGCTTAAGGGGGAGGGGGACAGATACGCAGTATTTT. Its protein is CASSLRGRGTDTQYF.

The genes are TRBV11-2 and TRBJ2-1; no clear D gene. V was cut by 4 bases and J by 8 bases, with 12 bases left in between. The V gene's germline CDR1 is SGHAT and CDR2 FQNNGV. CDR3 size: 13 residues. In DNA form, the CDR3 reads TGTGCCAGCAGCTCGAACCCTAACGATGAGCAGTTCTTC. It specifies CASSSNPNDEQFF.

CDR3 sequence (DNA): TGCGCCAGCAGCTTGGCCTCAGTCTTCCAAGAGACCCAGTACTTC. It translates to CASSLASVFQETQYF. The gene calls are TRBV5-1 and TRBJ2-5; no reliable D call. The CDR3 extends over 15 amino acids. The germline V gene encodes CDR1 SGHRS and CDR2 YFSETQ. The V end was cut by 0 bases, the J end by 1 base, with 10 bases between.

This clone was detected only once. The chain has TRBV19 and TRBJ1-1; a possible D gene is TRBD1 (5 bases). Trimming cost V 3 bases and J 10 bases, with 12 bases left between them. Per germline, CDR1 LNHDA and CDR2 SQIVND (reference sequence). The CDR3 loop spans 12 amino acids. This CDR3 is CASSIWGEPAFF. Written as DNA, the CDR3 is TGTGCCAGTAGTATCTGGGGGGAACCAGCTTTCTTT.

The rearrangement uses TRBV7-5 and TRBJ2-7; TRBD1, the D gene given by the table, was not confirmed from the DNA. TRBV7-5 is described as a pseudogene. CDR3 length equals 16 residues. The CDR3 loop reads CARSLAVPGQGAEQYF. The DNA of the CDR3 is TGTGCCAGAAGCTTAGCGGTACCGGGACAGGGGGCCGAGCAGTACTTC.

The gene calls are TRBV9 and TRBJ2-1, with 10 bases fitting TRBD2. CDR3 size: 15 residues. The V gene's germline CDR1 is SGDLS and CDR2 YYNGEE. Unmatched junction bases numbered 6, after V lost 3 bases and J lost 6 bases. This chain's CDR3 is CASSASGRASNEQFF. The CDR3 bases are TGTGCCAGCAGCGCGAGCGGGAGGGCCTCCAATGAGCAGTTCTTC.

The chain recombines TRBV19 with TRBJ1-5, with D uncertain. The CDR3 extends over 17 amino acids. CDR1 is LNHDA, CDR2 SQIVND, per germline (reference sequence). Trimming pared 6 bases from V and 0 bases from J, leaving 18 bases between. The CDR3, as DNA: TGTGCCAGTAGCCAATTATATTCCGGGATTAGCAATCAGCCCCAGCATTTT. Protein product: CASSQLYSGISNQPQHF. The full variable domain, its missing parts supplied by reference TRBV19 and TRBJ1-5, is DGGITQSPKYLFRKEGQNVTLSCEQNLNHDAMYWYRQDPGQGLRLIYYSQIVNDFQKGDIAEGYSVSREKKESFPLTVTSAQKNPTAFYLCASSQLYSGISNQPQHFGDGTRLSIL.

The CDR3 coding sequence is TGTGCCAGCAGTGAAGACTCCGAAGAGACCCAGTACTTC. Its protein product is CASSEDSEETQYF. The chain couples TRBV2 to TRBJ2-5, with D unresolved. The CDR3 sequence is 13 residues long. The V gene lost 1 base and the J gene lost 3 bases, with 6 bases spanning the gap. Germline CDR1 SNHLY, CDR2 FYNNEI. The whole variable domain, remainder taken from reference TRBV2 and TRBJ2-5, is EPEVTQTPSHQVTQMGQEVILRCVPISNHLYFYWYRQILGQKVEFLVSFYNNEISEKSEIFDDQFSVERPDGSNFTLKIRSTKLEDSAMYFCASSEDSEETQYFGPGTRLLVL.

V gene TRBV6-5 combines with J gene TRBJ1-2; D may be TRBD1 (6 bases). The germline gives CDR1 MNHEY, CDR2 SVGAGI. This CDR3 spans 13 amino acids. Trimming took off 6 bases at V and 3 bases at J, with 11 bases between the two ends. CDR3 loop: CASSLGQYYGYTF. The CDR3 region has the DNA TGTGCCAGCAGCCTCGGACAGTACTATGGCTACACCTTC.

V is TRBV5-8 and J is TRBJ2-7; possibly TRBD1 for D (6 bases). In germline, CDR1 is SGHTS, CDR2 YDEGEE. V lost 6 bases and J 3 bases, leaving 19 bases between the germline ends. The CDR3 consists of 15 residues. The CDR3 DNA reads as TGTGCCAGCACCGGCTGGAAGGGGGTTGTCTACGAGCAGTACTTC. Translating gives CASTGWKGVVYEQYF.

The rearrangement joins TRBV9 to TRBJ2-3; 7 bases map to TRBD1. The CDR3 length is 15 residues. The V gene's germline CDR1 is SGDLS and CDR2 YYNGEE. Trimming took 4 bases from V and 2 from J; bases not matched to a gene: 7. The CDR3, as DNA: TGTGCCAGCAGCTTGGGACAGTTAATCACAGATACGCAGTATTTT. Translating gives CASSLGQLITDTQYF.

The J gene is TRBJ2-2, the V gene TRBV30; TRBD1 might be the D (6 bases). This CDR3 is 14 amino acids long. Germline V lookup: CDR1 GTSNPN, CDR2 SVGIG (reference sequence). Trimming left V 0 bases short and J 6 bases short, with 11 bases between. CDR3 in amino acids: CAWSVSPGAGELFF. As DNA, the CDR3 is TGTGCCTGGAGTGTATCCCCAGGGGCCGGGGAGCTGTTTTTT.

The chain joins TRBV11-3 to TRBJ2-7; possibly TRBD2 for D (5 bases). CDR1 is SGHNT, CDR2 YENEEA, per germline. The V and J ends lost 0 bases and 3 bases respectively, with 15 bases between them. CDR3 length: 16 amino acids. The CDR3 loop is CASSLDQRRLDYEQYF. The CDR3 nucleotides read TGTGCCAGCAGCTTAGATCAAAGGAGGTTGGACTACGAGCAGTACTTC.

Regarding this clone: Other DNA sequences in the same sample also yield this CDR3. V gene TRBV6-5 combines with J gene TRBJ1-1; weak D call: TRBD1 (5 bases). CDR3 length equals 12 residues. CDR1 MNHEY and CDR2 SVGAGI come from the germline V gene. Between the trimmed V and J ends, which lost 5 bases and 2 bases, there was a span of 6 bases. CDR3: CASSRGNTEAFF. Written as DNA, the CDR3 is TGTGCCAGCAGTAGGGGCAACACTGAAGCTTTCTTT.

This chain connects TRBV4-3 to TRBJ2-1; 11 bases fit TRBD2. The CDR3 runs 18 residues. The ends lost 1 base at V and 1 base at J; junction bases unmatched: 6. CDR1 and CDR2 (germline): LGHNA, YSLEER. This chain's CDR3 is CASSQVRLAGLSYNEQFF. CDR3 DNA sequence: TGCGCCAGCAGCCAAGTCCGACTAGCGGGATTATCCTACAATGAGCAGTTCTTC.

The V call is TRBV6-5, the J call TRBJ2-7; 11 bases fit TRBD2. This CDR3 is 14 amino acids long. V was clipped by 7 bases and J by 4 bases; unmatched bases: 6. Looked up from germline, CDR1 is MNHEY and CDR2 is SVGAGI. The CDR3 loop reads CASKLAGDPYEQYF. The CDR3 DNA sequence: TGTGCCAGCAAACTAGCGGGAGATCCGTACGAGCAGTACTTC.

The chain recombines TRBV23-1 with TRBJ2-7; 7 positions agree with TRBD2. TRBV23-1 qualifies as an ORF whose function is uncertain. There are 18 residues in the CDR3. V shed 2 bases and J 3 bases; nucleotides not matched to a gene: 16. The CDR3 nucleotides are TGCGCCAGCAGTCAAAAGGGGACTAAGTACCCTTCATACTACGAGCAGTACTTC. Translated: CASSQKGTKYPSYYEQYF.

The chain employs TRBV30 and TRBJ2-3, with TRBD2 matching 8 bases. This CDR3 contains 15 residues. J lost 2 bases, V lost 2 bases, and 6 bases had no gene match. The germline CDR1 and CDR2 sequences are GTSNPN and SVGIG (reference sequence). The CDR3 sequence: CAWSKTGGFTDTQYF. For the CDR3, the DNA is TGTGCCTGGAGTAAAACGGGAGGGTTCACAGATACGCAGTATTTT.

V and J are TRBV15 and TRBJ2-7; D is perhaps TRBD2 (6 bases). The CDR3 covers 19 residues. V dropped 1 base and J dropped 0 bases, with 22 bases sitting between them. Per germline, CDR1 LNHNV and CDR2 YYDKDF (reference sequence). The CDR3 DNA reads TGTGCCACCAGCAGAGTTATCGGGGACTCCACCTTATACTCCTACGAGCAGTACTTC. This gives the protein CATSRVIGDSTLYSYEQYF. Supplemented by reference TRBV15 and TRBJ2-7, the full variable domain reads DAMVIQNPRYQVTQFGKPVTLSCSQTLNHNVMYWYQQKSSQAPKLLFHYYDKDFNNEADTPDNFQSRRPNTSFCFLDIRSPGLGDTAMYLCATSRVIGDSTLYSYEQYFGPGTRLTVT.